The next 26 T cell receptor beta chains were all read from a single sample in a study of shared clonotypes between healthy human individuals. Produced via immunoSEQ multiplex PCR; TCRdb's table is partial and in-frame only. Among under 150,000 clones listed, about two thirds were seen once. Sequenced: memory CD8+ T cells sorted from blood. Noted subset: CD45RO+ cells pooled with CCR7-negative TemRA cells. These receptors were taken from a woman aged 30 to 39 in good health.

Note on this clone: At one of its ends the junction is not consistent with the germline gene, which may arise from a read error. The gene calls are TRBV18 and TRBJ2-1; 8 bases map to TRBD1. Germline V gives CDR1 KGHSH, CDR2 LQKENI. The CDR3 spans 14 residues. Here the CDR3 DNA reads TGTGCCAGCTCACGAGGACAGGGTCCGTCACTCATTGTCTTC. This sequence encodes CASSRGQGPSLIVF.

This chain uses TRBV7-2 with TRBJ2-1; TRBD2 agrees at 14 bases. V lost 4 bases and J lost 8; bases outside the gene matches: 7. Germline V gene lookup returns CDR1 SGHTA and CDR2 FQGNSA. The CDR3 extends over 16 amino acids. The CDR3: CASSYSGTSGSHEQFF. CDR3 sequence (DNA): TGTGCCAGCAGCTACTCCGGGACTAGCGGGAGCCATGAGCAGTTCTTC.

The gene calls are TRBV25-1 and TRBJ2-1; TRBD2 aligns across 7 bases. V trimming: 10 bases; J trimming: 7 bases; junction bases outside the gene matches: 13. Germline assignment: CDR1 MGHDK and CDR2 SYGVNS. The CDR3 consists of 14 residues. In DNA, the CDR3 is TGTGCCATACAGGCCGGCGGGAGCGAAAATGAGCAGTTCTTC. Its translation: CAIQAGGSENEQFF.

This clone was seen only a few times. The V call is TRBV29-1, the J call TRBJ2-5; D possibly corresponds to TRBD2 (6 bases). The DNA end favors TRBJ2-7, so the J call may be wrong. Germline V gives CDR1 SQVTM, CDR2 ANQGSEA. The CDR3 is 13 residues long. This chain's CDR3 is CSVAEGSTYEQYF. In DNA form, the CDR3 reads TGCAGCGTTGCGGAGGGGTCAACCTACGAGCAGTACTTC.

This chain connects TRBV30 to TRBJ1-1; D call uncertain. The CDR3 sequence is 14 residues long. Germline V gives CDR1 GTSNPN, CDR2 SVGIG (reference sequence). Trimming removed 4 bases at V and 2 bases at J, with 14 bases between. The CDR3 spells CAWILLSANTEAFF. The CDR3 DNA follows: TGTGCCTGGATACTTCTGTCAGCTAACACTGAAGCTTTCTTT.

The rearrangement joins TRBV6-5 to TRBJ1-4; TRBD1 aligns across 7 bases. Trimming cost V 6 bases and J 7 bases; bases outside gene matches: 11. The CDR3 spans 15 residues. Germline CDR1 MNHEY, CDR2 SVGAGI. CDR3 nucleotides: TGTGCCAGCAGAGCGCTACAGGGGTGGGCTGAAAAACTGTTTTTT. As protein: CASRALQGWAEKLFF.

In DNA form, the CDR3 reads TGTGCCAGCAGCTTACACTCCCCGGGGAGGGAAAACGAGCAGTACTTC. Residues: CASSLHSPGRENEQYF. This chain uses TRBV7-9 with TRBJ2-7, with TRBD2 identical over 7 bases. Unmatched junction bases numbered 12, after V lost 2 bases and J lost 5 bases. The CDR3 runs to 16 residues. The germline V gene has CDR1 SEHNR and CDR2 FQNEAQ (reference sequence).

The V and J genes are TRBV7-6 and TRBJ2-7, with 16 bases matching TRBD2. Germline assignment: CDR1 SGHVS and CDR2 FNYEAQ. The CDR3 covers 18 residues. V dropped 5 bases and J dropped 8; count of bases not matched to a gene: 15. The CDR3 sequence is CASSTEGLAGGLPTKQYF. The CDR3, as DNA: TGTGCCAGCAGCACCGAGGGACTAGCGGGAGGGTTACCTACGAAGCAGTACTTC.

The CDR3 sequence is CASSLFFGTTTYEQYF. The DNA of the CDR3 is TGTGCCAGCAGTTTATTCTTTGGGACAACAACCTACGAGCAGTACTTC. The V gene is TRBV27, the J gene TRBJ2-7; D might be TRBD1 (6 bases). V lost 1 base to trimming and J lost 2 bases, with 15 bases between them. CDR1 MNHEY and CDR2 SMNVEV come from the germline V gene (reference sequence). The CDR3 length is 16 residues.

This clone was recorded many times. The gene calls are TRBV5-1 and TRBJ2-7, with unresolved D. CDR1 is SGHRS and CDR2 is YFSETQ in the germline V gene. The CDR3 contains 14 residues. Trimming stripped 1 base from V and 7 bases from J, with 15 bases between. The CDR3 region has the DNA TGCGCCAGCAGCTTGTCGCTAGGTCTGGAGGAGCAGTACTTC. Translation: CASSLSLGLEEQYF.

The chain uses TRBV6-6 and TRBJ2-6; D unresolved. Germline values: CDR1 MNHNY, CDR2 SVGAGI (reference sequence). Trimming stripped 5 bases from V and 0 bases from J, with 5 bases between. This CDR3 is 14 amino acids long. As DNA, the CDR3 is TGTGCCAGCAGTGGGGTCTCTGGGGCCAACGTCCTGACTTTC. It translates to CASSGVSGANVLTF.

CDR3 in DNA: TGTGCCAGCAGTGAAGGTCTTGAGGGGCCGGCCTACGAGCAGTACTTC. This sequence encodes CASSEGLEGPAYEQYF. The chain combines TRBV2 with TRBJ2-7; the D call may be TRBD1 or TRBD2 (5 bases each). V lost 1 base and J 2 bases, leaving 15 bases between the germline ends. Germline CDR1 is SNHLY and CDR2 is FYNNEI. CDR3 length: 16 residues.

A few counts support this clone. The chain combines TRBV5-4 with TRBJ2-5; D not certain. The germline V and J ends were trimmed by 1 base and 1 base, with 5 bases remaining between them. This CDR3 region has 13 residues. Germline V gene sequence: CDR1 SGHNT, CDR2 YYREEE (reference sequence). The CDR3 DNA follows: TGTGCCAGCAGCTTGTCCGTCCAAGAGACCCAGTACTTC. Its translation is CASSLSVQETQYF.

This clone was counted between two and nine times. The chain couples TRBV19 to TRBJ1-5, with D possibly being TRBD1 (6 bases). V was pared by 3 bases and J by 4 bases, with 10 bases between. There are 14 residues in the CDR3. Germline V gives CDR1 LNHDA, CDR2 SQIVND (reference sequence). CDR3 DNA sequence: TGTGCCAGTAGTATCCTGGACAGAAATCAGCCCCAGCATTTT. It codes for CASSILDRNQPQHF. Combining the CDR3 with reference TRBV19 and TRBJ1-5 gives the whole variable domain DGGITQSPKYLFRKEGQNVTLSCEQNLNHDAMYWYRQDPGQGLRLIYYSQIVNDFQKGDIAEGYSVSREKKESFPLTVTSAQKNPTAFYLCASSILDRNQPQHFGDGTRLSIL.

This clone was counted a few times. J is TRBJ2-1 and V is TRBV25-1; D remains ambiguous. The CDR3 totals 15 residues. The ends were cut back, 3 bases at V and 2 bases at J, with 11 bases in the middle. CDR1 and CDR2 (germline): MGHDK, SYGVNS. Written as DNA, the CDR3 is TGTGCCAGCAGTGATGTCAGCCTTGCCTACAATGAGCAGTTCTTC. Translating it yields CASSDVSLAYNEQFF.

The genes are TRBV20-1 and TRBJ2-4; TRBD2 matches 13 bases. Trimming at V came to 6 bases and at J to 16 bases, leaving 6 bases not matched to a gene. Per the germline V gene, CDR1 is DFQATT and CDR2 is SNEGSKA (reference sequence). This CDR3 region has 11 residues. Written as DNA, the CDR3 is TGCAGTGCCCCCGGACTAGCGGGAGAATACTTC. Residues: CSAPGLAGEYF.

This clone has just one count. This rearrangement joins TRBV9 to TRBJ1-1; 9 bases match TRBD1. The CDR3 is made up of 13 amino acids. The trim removed 3 bases at V and 8 bases at J, leaving 5 bases unmatched. CDR1 and CDR2 from the germline V gene are SGDLS and YYNGEE. This CDR3 reads CASSAYGQGEAFF. The CDR3, as DNA: TGTGCCAGCAGCGCTTACGGACAGGGGGAAGCTTTCTTT. Full variable domain (outside the CDR3, taken from reference TRBV9 and TRBJ1-1): DSGVTQTPKHLITATGQRVTLRCSPRSGDLSVYWYQQSLDQGLQFLIQYYNGEERAKGNILERFSAQQFPDLHSELNLSSLELGDSALYFCASSAYGQGEAFFGQGTRLTVV.

This clone was observed at least ten times. This chain uses TRBV5-6 with TRBJ1-4; no reliable D call. V lost 3 bases, J lost 0 bases, and 12 bases lay in between. CDR1 and CDR2 (germline): SGHDT, YYEEEE. This CDR3 spans 16 amino acids. The CDR3 sequence: CASSWAGAATNEKLFF. The CDR3 DNA reads as TGTGCCAGCAGCTGGGCAGGCGCTGCAACTAATGAAAAACTGTTTTTT.

The genes are TRBV27 and TRBJ1-1; 7 nucleotides agree with TRBD1. V was pared by 3 bases and J by 1 base, with 11 bases of the junction left unmatched. Germline CDR1 reads MNHEY; CDR2 reads SMNVEV (reference sequence). This CDR3 is built from 17 residues. The CDR3: CASSFRPYRGANTEAFF. CDR3 sequence (DNA): TGTGCCAGCAGTTTCCGCCCATACAGGGGCGCGAACACTGAAGCTTTCTTT.

The chain recombines TRBV29-1 with TRBJ2-7; 7 bases map to TRBD2. CDR3 size: 12 residues. Germline-derived CDR1 and CDR2 are SQVTM and ANQGSEA. Trimming took 4 bases from V and 3 from J; bases not matched to a gene: 3. CDR3 in amino acids: CSVVASGYEQYF. The DNA of the CDR3 is TGCAGCGTTGTTGCTAGCGGCTACGAGCAGTACTTC.

About this clone itself: Different DNA sequences within this sample yield the same CDR3. CDR3 protein: CASSILPADTQYF. The CDR3 bases are TGTGCCAGTAGTATCTTGCCTGCAGATACGCAGTATTTT. This chain uses TRBV19 with TRBJ2-3; D is unresolved. With 3 bases removed from V and 4 bases from J, the gap between germline ends came to 8 bases. The CDR3 is made up of 13 amino acids. CDR1 is LNHDA, CDR2 SQIVND, per germline (reference sequence).

This clone came up many times. J is TRBJ2-3 and V is TRBV7-9; D unclear. Between the trimmed V and J ends, which lost 6 bases and 11 bases, there was a span of 18 bases. Germline V gene data show CDR1 as SEHNR and CDR2 as FQNEAQ (reference sequence). The CDR3 contains 13 residues. CDR3 amino acids: CASRIDSILEQYF. The CDR3 DNA reads as TGTGCCAGCAGAATCGACTCGATCCTGGAGCAGTATTTT. The full variable domain, rest sourced from reference TRBV7-9 and TRBJ2-3, is DTGVSQNPRHKITKRGQNVTFRCDPISEHNRLYWYRQTLGQGPEFLTYFQNEAQLEKSRLLSDRFSAERPKGSFSTLEIQRTEQGDSAMYLCASRIDSILEQYFGPGTRLTVL.

This clone was counted a single time. V is TRBV10-3 and J is TRBJ1-1; perhaps TRBD1 as D (5 bases). The CDR3 contains 13 residues. V lost 4 bases, J lost 3 bases, and 9 bases lay in between. CDR1 is ENHRY, CDR2 SYGVKD, per germline. CDR3: CAISGMGDTEAFF. The CDR3 DNA sequence: TGTGCCATCAGTGGGATGGGGGACACTGAAGCTTTCTTT.

This chain uses TRBV6-5 with TRBJ2-7; 7 bases fit TRBD2. Germline CDR1 MNHEY, CDR2 SVGAGI. V was clipped by 5 bases and J by 2 bases; unmatched bases: 6. The CDR3 contains 14 residues. CDR3: CASSTAGTPYEQYF. The CDR3 DNA sequence: TGTGCCAGCAGTACAGCGGGGACCCCCTACGAGCAGTACTTC.

This sequence joins TRBV27 and TRBJ1-5; TRBD1 agrees at 7 bases. After removal of 6 bases from V and 0 bases from J, the junction contained 14 bases not matched to a gene. Germline V gene lookup returns CDR1 MNHEY and CDR2 SMNVEV (reference sequence). The CDR3 runs to 18 residues. CDR3 DNA sequence: TGTGCCAGCAGAAAGACAGGGAGCGCCCCTTATAGCAATCAGCCCCAGCATTTT. Its protein product is CASRKTGSAPYSNQPQHF.

This clone showed up just a few times. The chain has TRBV19 and TRBJ2-1, with TRBD2 identical over 12 bases. CDR1 and CDR2 from the germline V gene are LNHDA and SQIVND (reference sequence). The CDR3 totals 16 residues. V trimming: 5 bases; J trimming: 5 bases; junction bases outside the gene matches: 7. As DNA, the CDR3 is TGTGCCAGTAGTGCCCGATGGACTAGCGGGGACAATGAGCAGTTCTTC. Its translation: CASSARWTSGDNEQFF. Full variable domain (remainder filled in from reference TRBV19 and TRBJ2-1): DGGITQSPKYLFRKEGQNVTLSCEQNLNHDAMYWYRQDPGQGLRLIYYSQIVNDFQKGDIAEGYSVSREKKESFPLTVTSAQKNPTAFYLCASSARWTSGDNEQFFGPGTRLTVL.